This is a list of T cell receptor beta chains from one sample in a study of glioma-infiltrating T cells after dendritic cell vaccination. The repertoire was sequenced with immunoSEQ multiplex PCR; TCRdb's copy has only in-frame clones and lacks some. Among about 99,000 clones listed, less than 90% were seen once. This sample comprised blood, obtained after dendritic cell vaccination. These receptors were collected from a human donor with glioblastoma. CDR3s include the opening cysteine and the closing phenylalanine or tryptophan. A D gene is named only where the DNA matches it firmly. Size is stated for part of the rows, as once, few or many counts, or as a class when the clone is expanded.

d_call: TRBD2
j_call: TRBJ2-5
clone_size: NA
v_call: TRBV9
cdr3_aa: CASSVGVAGGETQYF
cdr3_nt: TGTGCCAGCAGCGTAGGGGTAGCGGGAGGTGAGACCCAGTACTTC

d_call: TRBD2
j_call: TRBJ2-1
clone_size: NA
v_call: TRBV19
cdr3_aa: CASSSLAGGPYNEQFF
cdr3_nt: TGTGCCAGTAGTTCCCTAGCGGGGGGACCTTACAATGAGCAGTTCTTC

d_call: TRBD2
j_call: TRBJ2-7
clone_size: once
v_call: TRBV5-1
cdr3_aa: CASSVTSGGNEQYF
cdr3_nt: TGCGCCAGCAGCGTAACTAGCGGGGGGAACGAGCAGTACTTC

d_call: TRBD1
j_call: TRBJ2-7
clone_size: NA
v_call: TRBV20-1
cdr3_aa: CSARQGAKKYF
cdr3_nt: TGCAGTGCTAGACAGGGGGCTAAGAAGTACTTC

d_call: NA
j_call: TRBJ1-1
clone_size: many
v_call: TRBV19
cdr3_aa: CASSKGTMNTEAFF
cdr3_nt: TGTGCCAGTAGTAAAGGGACTATGAACACTGAAGCTTTCTTT

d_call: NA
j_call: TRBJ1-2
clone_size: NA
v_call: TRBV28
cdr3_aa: CASSLASYGYTF
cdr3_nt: TGTGCCAGCAGTTTAGCCAGCTATGGCTACACCTTC

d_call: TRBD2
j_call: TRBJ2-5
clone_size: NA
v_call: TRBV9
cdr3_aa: CASSVGLAGDPETQYF
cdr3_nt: TGTGCCAGCAGCGTAGGACTAGCGGGGGACCCAGAGACCCAGTACTTC

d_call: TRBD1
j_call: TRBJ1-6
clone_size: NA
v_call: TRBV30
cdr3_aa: CAWSVYSTGGSSPLHF
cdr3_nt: TGTGCCTGGAGTGTATATTCGACAGGGGGCAGTTCACCCCTCCACTTT

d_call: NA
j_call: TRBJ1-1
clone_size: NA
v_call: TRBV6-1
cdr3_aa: CAISERQRNTEAFF
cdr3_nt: TGTGCCATCAGTGAGAGGCAGCGGAACACTGAAGCTTTCTTT

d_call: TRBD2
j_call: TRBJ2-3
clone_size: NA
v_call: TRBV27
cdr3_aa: CASSSPAGTLTDTQYF
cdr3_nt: TGTGCCAGCAGTTCCCCAGCGGGAACTCTCACAGATACGCAGTATTTT

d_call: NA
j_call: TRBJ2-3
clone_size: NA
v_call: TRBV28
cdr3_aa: CASSFRGNTQYF
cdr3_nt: TGTGCCAGCAGTTTCCGGGGAAATACGCAGTATTTT

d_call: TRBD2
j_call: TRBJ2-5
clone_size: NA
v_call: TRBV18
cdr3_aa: CASSPPRLAGGGETQYF
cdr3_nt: TGTGCCAGCTCACCACCGCGACTAGCGGGAGGGGGAGAGACCCAGTACTTC

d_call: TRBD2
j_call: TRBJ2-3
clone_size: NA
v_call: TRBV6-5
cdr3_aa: CASNLAADATDTQYF
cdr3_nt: TGTGCCAGCAACCTAGCGGCTGATGCCACAGATACGCAGTATTTT

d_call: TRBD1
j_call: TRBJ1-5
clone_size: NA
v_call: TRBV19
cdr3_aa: CASSILGTGPAQPQHF
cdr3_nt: TGTGCCAGTAGTATACTTGGGACAGGGCCCGCCCAGCCCCAGCATTTT

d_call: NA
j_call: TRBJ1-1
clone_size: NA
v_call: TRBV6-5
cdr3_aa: CASRRQTWNTEAFF
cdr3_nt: TGCGCCAGCAGGCGACAGACTTGGAACACTGAAGCTTTCTTT

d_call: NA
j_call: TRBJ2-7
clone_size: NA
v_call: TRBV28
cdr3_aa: CASSLGAKGYEQYF
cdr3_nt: TGTGCCAGCAGTTTGGGGGCCAAGGGCTACGAGCAGTACTTC

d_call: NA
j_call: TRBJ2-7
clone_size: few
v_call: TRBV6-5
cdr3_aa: CASSPRTASYEQYF
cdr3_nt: TGTGCCAGCAGTCCACGGACAGCCTCCTACGAGCAGTACTTC

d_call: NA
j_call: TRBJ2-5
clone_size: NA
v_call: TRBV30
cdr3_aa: CAWTGRRGGEETQYF
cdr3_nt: TGTGCCTGGACCGGGCGTAGGGGGGGCGAAGAGACCCAGTACTTC

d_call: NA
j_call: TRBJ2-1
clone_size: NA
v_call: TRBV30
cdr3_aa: CAWSVGTSLNEQFF
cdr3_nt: TGTGCCTGGAGTGTAGGGACTTCCCTTAATGAGCAGTTCTTC

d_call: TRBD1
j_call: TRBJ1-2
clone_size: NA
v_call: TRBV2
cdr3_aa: CASSEHPGQNYGYTF
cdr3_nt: TGTGCCAGCAGTGAACATCCGGGACAGAACTATGGCTACACCTTC

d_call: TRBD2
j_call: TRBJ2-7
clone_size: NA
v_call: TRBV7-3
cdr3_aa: CASSVTSGRGYEQYF
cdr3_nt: TGTGCCAGCAGCGTGACTAGCGGGAGGGGGTACGAGCAGTACTTC

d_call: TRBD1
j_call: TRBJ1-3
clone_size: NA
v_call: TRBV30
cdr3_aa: CAWSRDSGSGNTIYF
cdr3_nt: TGTGCCTGGAGTCGGGACAGTGGCTCTGGAAACACCATATATTTT

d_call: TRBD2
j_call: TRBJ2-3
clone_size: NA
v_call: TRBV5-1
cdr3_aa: CASSPGTSANTQYF
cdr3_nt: TGCGCCAGCAGCCCAGGGACTAGCGCTAATACGCAGTATTTT

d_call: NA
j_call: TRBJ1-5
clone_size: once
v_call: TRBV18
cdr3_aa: CASSPTSGQPQHF
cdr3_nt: TGTGCCAGCTCACCAACCTCCGGTCAGCCCCAGCATTTT

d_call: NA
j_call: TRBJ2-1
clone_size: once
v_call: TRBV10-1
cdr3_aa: CASSVAGAVSNEQFF
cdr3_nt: TGCGCCAGCAGTGTGGCAGGAGCGGTTTCCAATGAGCAGTTCTTC

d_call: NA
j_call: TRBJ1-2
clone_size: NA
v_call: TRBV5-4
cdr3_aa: CASSGLSGGYGYTF
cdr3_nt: TGTGCCAGCAGCGGACTGAGCGGGGGCTATGGCTACACCTTC

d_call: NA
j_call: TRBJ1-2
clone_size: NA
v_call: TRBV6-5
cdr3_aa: CASSYSTTDRYGYTF
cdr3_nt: TGTGCCAGCAGTTACTCGACGACAGACCGTTATGGCTACACCTTC

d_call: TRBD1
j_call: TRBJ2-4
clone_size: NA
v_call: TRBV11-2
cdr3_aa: CASSPTGGKNIQYF
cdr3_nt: TGTGCCAGCAGCCCTACAGGGGGCAAAAACATTCAGTACTTC

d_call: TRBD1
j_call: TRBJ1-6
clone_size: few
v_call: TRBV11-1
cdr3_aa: CASSLHTGGGSSYNSPLHF
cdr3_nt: TGTGCCAGCAGCTTACATACAGGGGGCGGCAGCTCCTATAATTCACCCCTCCACTTT

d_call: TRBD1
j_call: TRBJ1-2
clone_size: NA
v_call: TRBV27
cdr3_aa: CASRTGQGIRGYTF
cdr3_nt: TGTGCCAGCAGAACGGGACAGGGGATTCGTGGCTACACCTTC

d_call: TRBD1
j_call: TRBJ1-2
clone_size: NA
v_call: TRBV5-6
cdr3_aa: CASRTKTGGNGYTF
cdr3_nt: TGTGCCAGCAGGACGAAAACAGGGGGGAACGGCTACACCTTC

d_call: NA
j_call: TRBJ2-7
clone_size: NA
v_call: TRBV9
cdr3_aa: CASSYGTTSYEQYF
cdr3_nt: TGTGCCAGCAGCTATGGGACAACGAGCTACGAGCAGTACTTC

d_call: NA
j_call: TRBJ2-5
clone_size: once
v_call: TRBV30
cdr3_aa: CAWSYTHVETQYF
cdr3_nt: TGTGCCTGGAGTTACACGCACGTGGAGACCCAGTACTTC

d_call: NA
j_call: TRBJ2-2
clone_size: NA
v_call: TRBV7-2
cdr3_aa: CASNAGWLGGELFF
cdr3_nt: TGTGCCAGCAACGCAGGGTGGCTTGGCGGGGAGCTGTTTTTT

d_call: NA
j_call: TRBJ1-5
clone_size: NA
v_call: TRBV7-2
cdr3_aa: CASSSYDSGNQPQHF
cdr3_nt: TGTGCCAGCAGCTCGTACGACAGCGGCAATCAGCCCCAGCATTTT

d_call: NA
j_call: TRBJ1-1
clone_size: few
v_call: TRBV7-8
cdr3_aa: CATQSFSRVQAFF
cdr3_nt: TGTGCCACCCAAAGCTTTTCGAGGGTACAGGCTTTCTTT

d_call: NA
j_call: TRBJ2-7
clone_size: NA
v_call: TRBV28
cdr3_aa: CASSSEQVYEQYF
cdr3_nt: TGTGCCAGCAGTTCCGAGCAGGTCTACGAGCAGTACTTC

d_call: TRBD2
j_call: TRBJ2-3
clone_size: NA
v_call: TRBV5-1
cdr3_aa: CASSSLRTSGSLRGDTQYF
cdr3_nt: TGCGCCAGCAGCTCTTTGAGGACTAGCGGGAGTCTTAGGGGAGATACGCAGTATTTT

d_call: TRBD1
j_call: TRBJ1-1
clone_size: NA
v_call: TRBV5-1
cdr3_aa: CASSLEGGSHTEAFF
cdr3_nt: TGCGCCAGCAGCTTAGAAGGGGGCTCGCACACTGAAGCTTTCTTT

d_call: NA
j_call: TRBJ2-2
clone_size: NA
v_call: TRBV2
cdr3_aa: CARGTYANTGELFF
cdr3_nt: TGTGCCAGGGGGACATACGCGAACACCGGGGAGCTGTTTTTT

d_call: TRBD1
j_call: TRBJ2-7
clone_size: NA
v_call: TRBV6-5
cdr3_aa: CASTLRQGNYEQYF
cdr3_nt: TGTGCCAGCACCCTTCGACAGGGAAACTACGAGCAGTACTTC

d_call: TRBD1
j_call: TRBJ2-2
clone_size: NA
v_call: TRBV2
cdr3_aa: CASRRQGGDTGELFF
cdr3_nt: TGTGCCAGCAGGAGACAGGGTGGCGACACCGGGGAGCTGTTTTTT

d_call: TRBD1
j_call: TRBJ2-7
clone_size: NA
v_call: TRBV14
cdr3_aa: CASSQSRGLEQYF
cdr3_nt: TGTGCCAGCAGCCAAAGTAGGGGGCTTGAGCAGTACTTC

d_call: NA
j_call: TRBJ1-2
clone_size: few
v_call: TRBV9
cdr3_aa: CASSVAIGGYGYTF
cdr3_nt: TGTGCCAGCAGCGTAGCGATAGGGGGCTATGGCTACACCTTC

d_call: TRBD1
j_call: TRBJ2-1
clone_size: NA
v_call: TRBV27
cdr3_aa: CASSTQGAGDNEQFF
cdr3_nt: TGTGCCAGCAGCACCCAGGGGGCGGGCGACAATGAGCAGTTCTTC

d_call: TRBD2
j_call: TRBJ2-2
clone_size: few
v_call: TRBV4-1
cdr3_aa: CASSQDHNSGGAFRTGELFF
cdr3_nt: TGCGCCAGCAGCCAAGATCATAATAGCGGGGGGGCTTTTCGCACCGGGGAGCTGTTTTTT

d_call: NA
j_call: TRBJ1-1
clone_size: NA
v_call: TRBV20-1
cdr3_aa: CSAIEVQQAFF
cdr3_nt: TGCAGTGCTATAGAAGTACAGCAAGCTTTCTTT

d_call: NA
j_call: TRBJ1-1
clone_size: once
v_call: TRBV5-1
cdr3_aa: CASSSGGGTAFF
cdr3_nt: TGCGCCAGCAGCTCCGGGGGGGGTACGGCTTTCTTT

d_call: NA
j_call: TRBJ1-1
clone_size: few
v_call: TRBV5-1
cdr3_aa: CASSWLDRKLFF
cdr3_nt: TGCGCCAGCAGCTGGTTAGACAGAAAGCTTTTCTTT

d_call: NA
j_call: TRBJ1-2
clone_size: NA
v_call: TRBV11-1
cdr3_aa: CASSPQNRANGYTF
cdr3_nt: TGTGCCAGCAGCCCCCAGAACAGGGCCAATGGCTACACCTTC

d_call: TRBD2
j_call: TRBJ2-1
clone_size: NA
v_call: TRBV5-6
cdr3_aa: CASSSWTSASYNEQFF
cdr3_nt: TGTGCCAGCAGCTCCTGGACTAGCGCCTCCTACAATGAGCAGTTCTTC

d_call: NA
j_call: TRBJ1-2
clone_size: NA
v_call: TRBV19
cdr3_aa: CASSPQAAGGYTF
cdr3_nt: TGTGCCAGTAGCCCCCAGGCTGCGGGCGGCTACACCTTC

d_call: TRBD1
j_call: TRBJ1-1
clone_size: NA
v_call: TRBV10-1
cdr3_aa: CASSAQGEHEAFF
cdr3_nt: TGCGCCAGCAGCGCTCAGGGGGAGCATGAAGCTTTCTTT

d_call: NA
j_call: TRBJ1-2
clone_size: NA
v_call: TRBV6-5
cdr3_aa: CASKGERFNYGYTF
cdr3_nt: TGTGCCAGCAAGGGGGAGCGGTTTAACTATGGCTACACCTTC

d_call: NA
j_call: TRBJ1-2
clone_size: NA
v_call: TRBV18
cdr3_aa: CASSQSGDYGYTF
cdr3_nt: TGTGCCAGCTCACAATCCGGGGACTATGGCTACACCTTC